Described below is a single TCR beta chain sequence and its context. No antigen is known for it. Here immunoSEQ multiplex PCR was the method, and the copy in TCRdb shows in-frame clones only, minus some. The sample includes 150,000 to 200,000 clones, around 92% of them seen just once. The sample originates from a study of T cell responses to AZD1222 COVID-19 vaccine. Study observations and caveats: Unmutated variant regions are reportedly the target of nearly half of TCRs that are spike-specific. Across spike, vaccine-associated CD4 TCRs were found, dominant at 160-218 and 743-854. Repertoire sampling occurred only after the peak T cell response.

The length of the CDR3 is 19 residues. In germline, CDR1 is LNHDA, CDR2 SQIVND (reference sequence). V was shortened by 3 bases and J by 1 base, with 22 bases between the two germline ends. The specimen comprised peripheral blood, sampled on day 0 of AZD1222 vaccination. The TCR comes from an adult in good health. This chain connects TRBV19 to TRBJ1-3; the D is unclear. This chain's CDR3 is CASSMDEGSGLLSGNTIYF. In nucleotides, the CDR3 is TGTGCCAGTAGTATGGATGAAGGGAGCGGCCTCTTGTCTGGAAACACCATATATTTT.